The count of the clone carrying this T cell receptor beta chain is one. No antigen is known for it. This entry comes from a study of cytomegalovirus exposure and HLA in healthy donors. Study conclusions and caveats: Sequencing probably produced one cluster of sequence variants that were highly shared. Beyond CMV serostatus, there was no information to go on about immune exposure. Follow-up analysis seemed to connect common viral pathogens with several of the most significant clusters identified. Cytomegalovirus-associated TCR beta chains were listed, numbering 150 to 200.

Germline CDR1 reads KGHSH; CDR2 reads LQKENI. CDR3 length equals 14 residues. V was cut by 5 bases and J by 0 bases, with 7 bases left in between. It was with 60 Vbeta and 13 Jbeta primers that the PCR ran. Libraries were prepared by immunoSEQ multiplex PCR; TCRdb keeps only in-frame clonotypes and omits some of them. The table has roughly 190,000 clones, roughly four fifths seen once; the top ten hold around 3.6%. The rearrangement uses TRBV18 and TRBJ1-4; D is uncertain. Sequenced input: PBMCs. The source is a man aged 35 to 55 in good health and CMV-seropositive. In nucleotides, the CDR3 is TGTGCCAGCTCAGAATCGGCAACTAATGAAAAACTGTTTTTT. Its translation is CASSESATNEKLFF.